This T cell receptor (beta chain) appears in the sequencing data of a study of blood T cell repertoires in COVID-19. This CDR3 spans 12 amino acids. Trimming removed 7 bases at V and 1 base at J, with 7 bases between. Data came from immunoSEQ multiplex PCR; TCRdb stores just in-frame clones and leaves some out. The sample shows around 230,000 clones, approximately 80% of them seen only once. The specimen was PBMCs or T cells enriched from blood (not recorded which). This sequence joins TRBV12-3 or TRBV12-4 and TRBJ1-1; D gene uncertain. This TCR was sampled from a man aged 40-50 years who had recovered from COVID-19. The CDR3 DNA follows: TGTGCCAGCACCTCCGGGAACACTGAAGCTTTCTTT. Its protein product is CASTSGNTEAFF.